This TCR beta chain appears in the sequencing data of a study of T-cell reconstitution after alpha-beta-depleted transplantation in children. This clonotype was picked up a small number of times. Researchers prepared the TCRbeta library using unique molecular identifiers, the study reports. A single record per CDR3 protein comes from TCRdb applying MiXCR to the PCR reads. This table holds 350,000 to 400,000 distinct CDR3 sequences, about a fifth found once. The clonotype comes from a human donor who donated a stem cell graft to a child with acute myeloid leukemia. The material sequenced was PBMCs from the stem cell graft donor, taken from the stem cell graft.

The CDR3 is CASSSPGERATYNEQFF. CDR3 DNA: TGTGCCAGCAGTTCCCCGGGGGAGCGGGCTACCTACAATGAGCAGTTCTTC. V is TRBV12-3 or TRBV12-4 and J is TRBJ2-1; D may be TRBD2 (6 bases). With 4 bases removed from V and 2 bases from J, the gap between germline ends came to 18 bases. The CDR3 consists of 17 residues.